The 10 T cell receptor beta chains given below trace back to one sample, sequenced in a study of CD4+ T cells in melanoma. Measured with immunoSEQ multiplex PCR; TCRdb has only the in-frame clones, and not every one. Found here are about 55,000 clones, 60% to 80% of them singletons; the top ten hold around 4.8%. What was sequenced was tumor tissue. The receptors originated from a human donor with melanoma.

This clone was observed a handful of times. The chain uses TRBV6-5 and TRBJ1-5; D is ambiguous. The CDR3 has 14 amino acids. Germline V gene data show CDR1 as MNHEY and CDR2 as SVGAGI. Trimming took off 3 bases at V and 3 bases at J, with 9 bases between the two ends. The CDR3: CASSYGRYNQPQHF. The CDR3, as DNA: TGTGCCAGCAGTTATGGACGGTACAATCAGCCCCAGCATTTT.

The CDR3 DNA sequence: TGTGCCAGCAGCTTAGTGGGGGACGGATCCTACGAGCAGTACTTC. Its protein is CASSLVGDGSYEQYF. The rearrangement uses TRBV7-2 and TRBJ2-7, with D perhaps assigned TRBD1 or TRBD2 (5 bases each). The CDR3 sequence is 15 residues long. Germline CDR1 SGHTA, CDR2 FQGNSA. Between the trimmed V and J ends, which lost 1 base and 1 base, there was a span of 11 bases. Drawing the rest from reference TRBV7-2 and TRBJ2-7, the complete variable domain is GAGVSQSPSNKVTEKGKDVELRCDPISGHTALYWYRQSLGQGLEFLIYFQGNSAPDKSGLPSDRFSAERTGGSVSTLTIQRTQQEDSAVYLCASSLVGDGSYEQYFGPGTRLTVT.

As for this clone: At one boundary the junction diverges from the germline segment, which might be a read error. V gene TRBV7-9 combines with J gene TRBJ2-5; D call uncertain. The CDR3 is 13 amino acids. The germline gives CDR1 SEHNR, CDR2 FQNEAQ (reference sequence). The CDR3 region has the DNA TGTGCTAGCAGCTTAACTGGGCGAAAGACCCAGTACTTC. Translation gives CASSLTGRKTQYF.

This clone occurred many times. The genes are TRBV27 and TRBJ1-2, with D perhaps matching TRBD1 (6 bases). The germline V and J ends were trimmed by 6 bases and 8 bases, with 10 bases remaining between them. Germline-derived CDR1 and CDR2 are MNHEY and SMNVEV (reference sequence). CDR3 size: 11 residues. The CDR3 is CASRQGWGYTF. The CDR3 region has the DNA TGTGCCAGCAGACAGGGTTGGGGCTACACCTTC.

The chain joins TRBV9 to TRBJ2-2; unclear D gene. The ends were cut back, 4 bases at V and 3 bases at J, with 19 bases in the middle. CDR1 is SGDLS, CDR2 YYNGEE, per germline. The CDR3 length is 17 residues. The CDR3 coding sequence is TGTGCCAGCAGCCCTTATGAACCCATTTATTACACCGGGGAGCTGTTTTTT. Its protein is CASSPYEPIYYTGELFF.

This rearrangement joins TRBV4-2 to TRBJ2-1; TRBD2 is a possible D gene (7 bases). The V gene lost 0 bases and the J gene lost 7 bases, with 16 bases spanning the gap. This CDR3 comprises 16 residues. Per the germline V gene, CDR1 is LGHNA and CDR2 is YNFKEQ. Written as DNA, the CDR3 is TGTGCCAGCAGCCAAGACTTCGTGGGGGGGCTGAATGAGCAGTTCTTC. Its protein is CASSQDFVGGLNEQFF.

This clone has only a few counts. This chain connects TRBV7-9 to TRBJ2-2; 11 bases fit TRBD2. Losses at the gene ends were 5 bases for V and 0 bases for J; bases not matched to a gene: 2. Germline lookup yields CDR1 SEHNR and CDR2 FQNEAQ (reference sequence). The CDR3 has 16 residues. CDR3 nucleotides: TGTGCCAGCAGCATACTAGCGGGGGCGAACACCGGGGAGCTGTTTTTT. Translation gives CASSILAGANTGELFF. Drawing the rest from reference TRBV7-9 and TRBJ2-2, the complete variable domain is DTGVSQNPRHKITKRGQNVTFRCDPISEHNRLYWYRQTLGQGPEFLTYFQNEAQLEKSRLLSDRFSAERPKGSFSTLEIQRTEQGDSAMYLCASSILAGANTGELFFGEGSRLTVL.

The J gene is TRBJ1-2, the V gene TRBV4-2, with TRBD1 as a possible D gene (6 bases). The CDR3 contains 14 residues. Per the germline V gene, CDR1 is LGHNA and CDR2 is YNFKEQ. The V end was cut by 0 bases, the J end by 6 bases, with 11 bases between. CDR3 sequence: CASSQEGGADGYTF. The CDR3 DNA sequence: TGTGCCAGCAGCCAAGAGGGGGGGGCGGATGGCTACACCTTC.

The genes are TRBV5-4 and TRBJ1-2; D not certain. With 7 bases removed from V and 2 bases from J, the gap between germline ends came to 15 bases. The germline gives CDR1 SGHNT, CDR2 YYREEE (reference sequence). This CDR3 is 14 amino acids long. The CDR3 loop is CASFKRSGNYGYTF. DNA of the CDR3: TGTGCCAGCTTCAAACGGTCTGGAAACTATGGCTACACCTTC. Filled out from reference TRBV5-4 and TRBJ1-2, the complete variable domain reads ETGVTQSPTHLIKTRGQQVTLRCSSQSGHNTVSWYQQALGQGPQFIFQYYREEENGRGNFPPRFSGLQFPNYSSELNVNALELDDSALYLCASFKRSGNYGYTFGSGTRLTVV.

This clone showed up just a few times. This chain connects TRBV11-2 to TRBJ2-3; no definite D call. Germline V gene data show CDR1 as SGHAT and CDR2 as FQNNGV. The CDR3 extends over 13 amino acids. V was pared by 3 bases and J by 4 bases, with 8 bases between. The CDR3 protein is CASSFFIPDTQYF. CDR3 DNA sequence: TGTGCCAGCAGCTTCTTCATCCCAGATACGCAGTATTTT.